Listed here is a single TCR beta chain. Per germline, CDR1 MNHEY and CDR2 SVGAGI. The CDR3 consists of 11 residues. V gave up 4 bases and J gave up 9 bases, with 9 bases separating them. This entry is derived from a study of blood T cell repertoires in COVID-19. TCRdb keeps only in-frame clones here, not all; method: immunoSEQ multiplex PCR. The sample lists some 97,000 clones; about 85% were seen once. The clonotype originates from a man aged 45-60 years with active or convalescent COVID-19. The chain recombines TRBV6-5 with TRBJ2-5; no firm D call. Material: peripheral blood. This chain's CDR3 is CASSSTEAQYF. CDR3 sequence (DNA): TGTGCCAGCAGTTCAACTGAGGCCCAGTACTTC.